The subject of this entry is one TCR beta chain. Its antigen is as yet unknown. This entry belongs to a study of OX40 agonist ivuxolimab in advanced cancers. Turning to the study itself: Treatment of patients was with ivuxolimab, an agonistic anti-OX40 (CD134) antibody. Partial responses were achieved by three patients: one hepatocellular carcinoma, two cutaneous melanoma.

The table came from immunoSEQ multiplex PCR; TCRdb's copy has only in-frame clones and leaves some out. The data contain about 50,000 clones, approximately 91% of them singletons. CDR3 length: 15 amino acids. After removal of 10 bases from V and 4 bases from J, the junction contained 14 bases not matched to a gene. From germline, CDR1 is ENHRY and CDR2 SYGVKD. General observations from the study: Clonal expansion from baseline to week 6 occurred in both CD4+ and CD8+ T cells. The mean number of expanded clones was higher in CD8+ T cells than in CD4+.

This sequence was found in an adult with an advanced solid tumor such as melanoma, head and neck, liver or kidney cancer. J is TRBJ2-3 and V is TRBV10-3, with 7 bases aligning to TRBD2. The sequencing used CD4+ or CD8+ T cells sorted from blood, collected in a trial of the OX40 agonist ivuxolimab. CDR3 bases: TGTGCCACCGCGGGAGATTCGGGTAGCCCAGATACGCAGTATTTT. Amino acids: CATAGDSGSPDTQYF.